One sample yielded the 23 T cell receptor beta chains listed below, sequenced in a study of T cells in Graves' hyperthyroidism and ophthalmopathy. There were TCR beta CDR3 regions amplified from RNA transcripts. TCR CDR3 regions were first amplified by RT-PCR with HTBI primers. TCRdb reanalysed the multiplex PCR reads using MiXCR and keeps one entry per CDR3 protein. Of 350,000 to 450,000 distinct CDR3 sequences in the sample, around 13% were seen once. The material sequenced was blood. The receptors shown here come from a woman aged 55-69 years with Graves' hyperthyroidism.

This clonotype appeared a single time. The V gene is TRBV3-1, the J gene TRBJ2-1, with TRBD1 matching 9 bases. Germline CDR1 and CDR2: LGHDT and YNNKEL (reference sequence). The CDR3 is made up of 17 amino acids. Trimming cost V 0 bases and J 7 bases; bases outside gene matches: 10. The CDR3 sequence is CASSQDLPGTGKNEQFF. The CDR3, as DNA: TGTGCCAGCAGCCAAGATCTCCCCGGGACAGGGAAGAATGAGCAGTTCTTC.

This clonotype was detected many times. The chain joins TRBV6-1 to TRBJ1-1; D may be TRBD1 (5 bases). The CDR3 length is 14 residues. The V and J ends lost 7 bases and 4 bases respectively, with 16 bases between them. Germline CDR1 and CDR2: MNHNS and SASEGT. Here the CDR3 reads CASMQGARATEAFF. CDR3 DNA sequence: TGTGCCAGCATGCAAGGGGCCCGGGCCACTGAAGCTTTCTTT.

The chain is built from TRBV12-3 or TRBV12-4 and TRBJ2-7, with 7 bases aligning to TRBD1. V lost 6 bases and J lost 1; bases outside the gene matches: 6. The CDR3 extends over 14 amino acids. In DNA, the CDR3 is TGTGCCAGCAGCTCGACAGGGAATTCCTACGAGCAGTACTTC. Amino acids: CASSSTGNSYEQYF.

This chain joins TRBV14 and TRBJ1-1; TRBD1 matches 8 bases. Trimming took 1 base from V and 5 from J; bases not matched to a gene: 6. The CDR3 has 15 amino acids. From germline, CDR1 is SGHDN and CDR2 FVKESK. CDR3 sequence (DNA): TGTGCCAGCAGCCAAGTCGTGACAGGGGTTACTGAAGCTTTCTTT. Translating it yields CASSQVVTGVTEAFF.

This clonotype occurred many times. The CDR3 bases are TGTGCCAGCAGCTTATGGGGGACTAGCGGGAGAAGCTCCTACAATGAGCAGTTCTTC. This encodes CASSLWGTSGRSSYNEQFF. The rearrangement joins TRBV11-2 to TRBJ2-1; TRBD2 matches 14 bases. Per germline, CDR1 SGHAT and CDR2 FQNNGV. The CDR3 loop spans 19 amino acids. With 2 bases clipped from V and 0 bases from J, the junction kept 6 bases outside the gene matches. Based on the CDR3 plus reference TRBV11-2 and TRBJ2-1, the full variable domain is EAGVAQSPRYKIIEKRQSVAFWCNPISGHATLYWYQQILGQGPKLLIQFQNNGVVDDSQLPKDRFSAERLKGVDSTLKIQPAKLEDSAVYLCASSLWGTSGRSSYNEQFFGPGTRLTVL.

The chain has TRBV28 and TRBJ1-2; D unclear. V lost 3 bases to trimming and J lost 7 bases, with 12 bases between them. Germline CDR1 is MDHEN and CDR2 is SYDVKM. CDR3 size: 13 residues. This CDR3 is CASSFPSITGYTF. The CDR3, as DNA: TGTGCCAGCAGTTTCCCCTCGATAACTGGCTACACCTTC.

This clonotype was detected ten times or more. The chain combines TRBV11-1 with TRBJ2-1, with D maybe TRBD2 (5 bases). This CDR3 has 15 amino acids. Trimming shortened V by 2 bases and J by 6 bases, and 14 bases separated the two germline ends. The germline gives CDR1 SGHAT, CDR2 FQDESV (reference sequence). CDR3 amino acids: CASSLFGVEGNEQFF. The CDR3 DNA reads TGTGCCAGCAGCTTATTCGGGGTAGAAGGCAATGAGCAGTTCTTC.

This clonotype has ten or more counts. The CDR3 here is CASSDGLAGFNTGELFF. For the CDR3, the DNA is TGTGCCAGCAGCGACGGACTAGCGGGATTCAACACCGGGGAGCTGTTTTTT. V is TRBV13 and J is TRBJ2-2, with 12 bases matching TRBD2. CDR1 is PRHDT, CDR2 FYEKMQ, per germline (reference sequence). With 5 bases clipped from V and 2 bases from J, the junction kept 6 bases outside the gene matches. The CDR3 totals 17 residues.

Many counts were recorded for this clonotype. The chain uses TRBV20-1 and TRBJ2-7; 9 bases agree with TRBD1. V shed 2 bases, J shed 1 base, and the junction held 6 bases outside the gene matches. The CDR3 consists of 15 residues. Germline V gene sequence: CDR1 DFQATT, CDR2 SNEGSKA (reference sequence). The CDR3, as DNA: TGCAGTGCTAGACCCCCGGGACAGGGTTCCTACGAGCAGTACTTC. This gives the protein CSARPPGQGSYEQYF.

This clonotype was seen a few times. The J gene is TRBJ2-1, the V gene TRBV27, with TRBD1 matching over 7 bases. Germline V gene lookup returns CDR1 MNHEY and CDR2 SMNVEV (reference sequence). V shed 5 bases and J 1 base; nucleotides not matched to a gene: 8. The CDR3 length is 16 residues. The CDR3 DNA is TGTGCCAGCAGTGGAGATGACAGGGAGTCCTACAATGAGCAGTTCTTC. Its translation is CASSGDDRESYNEQFF.

This clonotype occurred many times. Written as DNA, the CDR3 is TGTGCCAGCAGCCAAACCCGGGACAGCTACAATGAGCAGTTCTTC. This codes for CASSQTRDSYNEQFF. This chain joins TRBV3-1 and TRBJ2-1; 7 nucleotides match TRBD1. Germline CDR1 reads LGHDT; CDR2 reads YNNKEL (reference sequence). V was pared by 2 bases and J by 3 bases, with 4 bases of the junction left unmatched. CDR3 length: 15 residues.

This clonotype was seen only a few times. Sequence at one end of the junction differs from germline and may be a read error. J is TRBJ1-6 and V is TRBV30; D unresolved. CDR3 length: 14 amino acids. Germline loops: CDR1 GTSNPN, CDR2 SVGIG (reference sequence). The CDR3, as DNA: TGTGCCTGGAGTGTACTCAGGATGGAGTCACCCCTCCATTTT. Its translation: CAWSVLRMESPLHF.

This chain links TRBV4-2 with TRBJ2-7, with a tentative D call TRBD2 (5 bases). V dropped 0 bases and J dropped 3 bases, with 9 bases sitting between them. The V gene's germline CDR1 is LGHNA and CDR2 YNFKEQ. The CDR3 runs 14 residues. The DNA for the CDR3 is TGTGCCAGCAGCCAAGACGTCCGGGGCTACGAGCAGTACTTC. This sequence encodes CASSQDVRGYEQYF.

The V and J genes are TRBV6-9 and TRBJ1-1; maybe TRBD1 (5 bases). The CDR3 contains 17 residues. Trimming took 3 bases from V and 0 from J, leaving 17 bases between them. Germline V gene lookup returns CDR1 MNHGY and CDR2 SVAAGI. CDR3 DNA: TGTGCCAGCAGTTACGGGGTCGGAAGGGGCCTGAACACTGAAGCTTTCTTT. Translation: CASSYGVGRGLNTEAFF.

This clonotype was detected ten times or more. The chain links TRBV24-1 to TRBJ2-1, with D uncertain. This CDR3 contains 12 residues. Per germline, CDR1 KGHDR and CDR2 SFDVKD. Between the trimmed V and J ends, which lost 0 bases and 7 bases, there was a span of 3 bases. CDR3 in DNA: TGTGCCACCAGTGATTTGAAGAATGAGCAGTTCTTC. It codes for CATSDLKNEQFF.

The sample holds many counts of this clonotype. This chain connects TRBV12-5 to TRBJ2-1; the D gene is possibly TRBD2 (6 bases). The germline gives CDR1 LGHNT, CDR2 FRNRAP. The CDR3 covers 13 residues. V dropped 6 bases and J dropped 4 bases, with 10 bases sitting between them. The CDR3 reads CASGPGLYNEQFF. CDR3 DNA: TGTGCTAGTGGGCCGGGACTTTACAATGAGCAGTTCTTC.

This clonotype was counted ten times or more. The chain recombines TRBV6-1 with TRBJ1-5; D is unresolved. Trimming took 5 bases from V and 5 from J, leaving 7 bases between them. This CDR3 spans 12 amino acids. CDR1 and CDR2 from the germline V gene are MNHNS and SASEGT. The CDR3, as DNA: TGTGCCAGCAGTCACCAACATCAGCCCCAGCATTTT. Its translation: CASSHQHQPQHF.

The sample holds many counts of this clonotype. The rearrangement joins TRBV18 to TRBJ2-3; the D is unclear. V lost 6 bases and J 4 bases, leaving 14 bases between the germline ends. There are 14 residues in the CDR3. Germline V gene sequence: CDR1 KGHSH, CDR2 LQKENI. The CDR3 DNA sequence: TGTGCCAGCTCCCTCATGCCCCGTCCAGATACGCAGTATTTT. Translation gives CASSLMPRPDTQYF.

This clonotype was seen at least ten times. The chain employs TRBV5-8 and TRBJ2-2, with a tentative D call TRBD2 (6 bases). CDR3 length: 12 residues. The V gene's germline CDR1 is SGHTS and CDR2 YDEGEE. With 4 bases removed from V and 9 bases from J, the gap between germline ends came to 10 bases. The CDR3 protein is CASSIGGRELFF. The CDR3 DNA follows: TGTGCCAGCAGCATTGGAGGGCGGGAGCTGTTTTTT.

The genes are TRBV11-3 and TRBJ1-1, with 9 bases aligning to TRBD1. CDR3 length equals 15 residues. The germline gives CDR1 SGHNT, CDR2 YENEEA. Trimming at V came to 5 bases and at J to 4 bases, leaving 8 bases not matched to a gene. The CDR3 loop reads CASSPGQGGLTEAFF. The CDR3 DNA is TGTGCCAGCAGCCCGGGACAGGGAGGTCTCACTGAAGCTTTCTTT.

This clonotype was recorded at least ten times. The chain is built from TRBV27 and TRBJ1-4, with TRBD1 identical over 12 bases. CDR1 is MNHEY and CDR2 is SMNVEV in the germline V gene (reference sequence). V lost 5 bases and J lost 7; bases outside the gene matches: 5. There are 15 residues in the CDR3. CDR3 sequence: CASSPWDRGREKLFF. In nucleotides, the CDR3 is TGTGCCAGCAGTCCTTGGGACAGGGGGCGTGAAAAACTGTTTTTT.

This rearrangement joins TRBV29-1 to TRBJ1-5; D call uncertain. The V gene lost 3 bases and the J gene lost 7 bases, with 13 bases spanning the gap. CDR1 SQVTM and CDR2 ANQGSEA come from the germline V gene. This CDR3 contains 13 residues. The DNA of the CDR3 is TGCAGCGTTGACGGGGAGAATGGCCAGCCCCAGCATTTT. It encodes CSVDGENGQPQHF.

This clonotype was seen at least ten times. A read error is possible here, since a much larger clone lies one base away. The rearrangement joins TRBV5-1 to TRBJ2-1; 8 bases are a match to TRBD2. Losses at the gene ends were 5 bases for V and 7 bases for J; bases not matched to a gene: 11. The germline V gene has CDR1 SGHRS and CDR2 YFSETQ. This CDR3 region has 15 residues. The CDR3 nucleotides read TGCGCCAGCAGGAGAGCGGGAGTACGGAGTAATGAGCAGTTCTTC. Protein product: CASRRAGVRSNEQFF.